The source of this T cell receptor (beta chain) is a study of T-cell memory formation after mild COVID-19. Trimming left V 7 bases short and J 6 bases short, with 23 bases between. The CDR3 loop spans 16 amino acids. This clonotype was found a few times. Via MiXCR, TCRdb re-called the 5' RACE reads, giving one row per CDR3 protein. The sample has 200,000 or so distinct CDR3 sequences, 9% to 10% seen once. The source material was PBMCs or a T cell subset sorted from them (not recorded which). The sequence came from a man aged 18 to 29 who had mild COVID-19 (a few samples of this study predate the infection). Cell type and time point are not known. This chain connects TRBV23-1 to TRBJ2-3; perhaps TRBD1 as D (6 bases). TRBV23-1 is reported as an ORF; its role is uncertain. This CDR3 is CASTVLWAGEHDTQYF. The CDR3 DNA reads as TGCGCCAGCACGGTTTTGTGGGCAGGGGAACATGATACGCAGTATTTT.